This T cell receptor beta chain was found in a study of shared clonotypes between healthy human individuals. Data came from immunoSEQ multiplex PCR; TCRdb stores just in-frame clones and leaves some out. The sample includes around 1.6 million clones, about 98% of them seen just once. This CDR3 contains 14 residues. V gave up 6 bases and J gave up 8 bases; unmatched junction bases: 10. The germline gives CDR1 SEHNR, CDR2 FQNEAQ (reference sequence). The chain is built from TRBV7-9 and TRBJ2-1, with 7 bases identical to TRBD2. The sample consisted of naive CD4+ T cells sorted from blood. The subset is: CD45RA+ positively selected. This clonotype was obtained from a man younger than 40 in good health. CDR3 amino acids: CASRMTSFRDEQFF. The CDR3 DNA follows: TGTGCCAGCAGAATGACTAGCTTCAGAGATGAGCAGTTCTTC. The complete variable domain, with remaining parts taken from reference TRBV7-9 and TRBJ2-1, reads DTGVSQNPRHKITKRGQNVTFRCDPISEHNRLYWYRQTLGQGPEFLTYFQNEAQLEKSRLLSDRFSAERPKGSFSTLEIQRTEQGDSAMYLCASRMTSFRDEQFFGPGTRLTVL.